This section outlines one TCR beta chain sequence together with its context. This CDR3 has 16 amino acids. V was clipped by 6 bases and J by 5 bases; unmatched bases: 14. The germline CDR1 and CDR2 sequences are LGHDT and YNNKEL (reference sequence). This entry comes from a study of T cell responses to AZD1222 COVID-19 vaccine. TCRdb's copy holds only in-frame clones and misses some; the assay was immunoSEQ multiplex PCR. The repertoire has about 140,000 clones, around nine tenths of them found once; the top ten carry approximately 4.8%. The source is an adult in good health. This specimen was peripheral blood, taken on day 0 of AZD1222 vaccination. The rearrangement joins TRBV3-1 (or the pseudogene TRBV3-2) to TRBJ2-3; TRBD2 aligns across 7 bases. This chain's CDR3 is CASRPFPGGGLDTQYF. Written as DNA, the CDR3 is TGTGCCAGCAGGCCCTTCCCGGGGGGAGGCTTAGATACGCAGTATTTT.